The next 15 T cell receptor beta chains were all read from a single sample in a study of cytomegalovirus exposure and HLA in healthy donors (dated by TCRdb to the late 2010s). The library relied on the immunoSEQ multiplex PCR assay. A mixture of 60 forward primers for TCR Vbeta segments and 13 reverse primers for TCR Jbeta segments was used in the multiplex PCR. TCRdb limited this immuneACCESS table to in-frame rearrangements with V and J called. A share of clones is missing; checked studies link under half to unresolved V genes, and the rest is unexplained. This sample lists 81,000 or so clones; 65% to 80% were detected once. Of the sample, about 4% falls within the top ten clones. What was sequenced was PBMCs. The source of these receptors is a man in his 60s in good health and CMV-seronegative.

The chain employs TRBV10-3 and TRBJ1-2; a possible D gene is TRBD1 (6 bases). Per the germline V gene, CDR1 is ENHRY and CDR2 is SYGVKD. The CDR3 runs to 14 residues. V was pared by 8 bases and J by 5 bases, with 18 bases between. The CDR3 sequence: CAIPRQDSRYGYTF. DNA for the CDR3: TGTGCCATCCCCCGCCAGGACAGTAGGTATGGCTACACCTTC.

CDR3 coding DNA: TGTGCCAGCAGCTCTGTGGAGACCCAGTACTTC. As protein: CASSSVETQYF. The rearrangement uses TRBV7-2 and TRBJ2-5, with D unresolved. Trimming pared 4 bases from V and 5 bases from J, leaving 5 bases between. This CDR3 has 11 residues. Per the germline V gene, CDR1 is SGHTA and CDR2 is FQGNSA.

The gene calls are TRBV18 and TRBJ2-3; D is perhaps TRBD2 (6 bases). V was clipped by 6 bases and J by 1 base, with 17 bases between them. The germline gives CDR1 KGHSH, CDR2 LQKENI. The CDR3 has 16 amino acids. This chain's CDR3 is CASSRGAQSGTDTQYF. The CDR3 nucleotides are TGTGCCAGCTCCCGCGGGGCCCAGAGCGGCACAGATACGCAGTATTTT.

The CDR3 reads CAWSSRTGRHF. The CDR3, as DNA: TGTGCCTGGAGTTCCAGGACAGGGCGTCACTTT. This chain uses TRBV30 with TRBJ1-6, with TRBD1 matching 8 bases. The CDR3 has 11 residues. The germline V gene has CDR1 GTSNPN and CDR2 SVGIG (reference sequence). Unmatched junction bases numbered 7, after V lost 2 bases and J lost 19 bases.

The rearrangement uses TRBV18 and TRBJ2-7; 9 nucleotides line up with TRBD1. CDR1 KGHSH and CDR2 LQKENI come from the germline V gene. The ends lost 6 bases at V and 5 bases at J; junction bases unmatched: 14. The CDR3 is 16 amino acids. CDR3 DNA sequence: TGTGCCAGCTCCCTGTACAGGGGGCAGGGGGGGGACGAGCAGTACTTC. It specifies CASSLYRGQGGDEQYF.

The chain has TRBV5-1 and TRBJ2-3; a possible D gene is TRBD1 (5 bases). This CDR3 comprises 13 residues. The V end lost 4 bases, the J end lost 6 bases, and 12 bases lay between the germline ends. Germline V lookup: CDR1 SGHRS, CDR2 YFSETQ. CDR3 DNA: TGCGCCAGCAGCAACTGGGGCAGGGATACGCAGTATTTT. This translates into CASSNWGRDTQYF.

The chain recombines TRBV19 with TRBJ1-5; 9 bases fit TRBD1. Germline-derived CDR1 and CDR2 are LNHDA and SQIVND (reference sequence). The ends lost 4 bases at V and 6 bases at J; junction bases unmatched: 13. CDR3 length equals 17 residues. CDR3 DNA: TGTGCCAGTAGTACGACCTTCGACAGGGGGTTCAGTCAGCCCCAGCATTTT. Amino acid sequence: CASSTTFDRGFSQPQHF. Full variable domain (remainder filled in from reference TRBV19 and TRBJ1-5): DGGITQSPKYLFRKEGQNVTLSCEQNLNHDAMYWYRQDPGQGLRLIYYSQIVNDFQKGDIAEGYSVSREKKESFPLTVTSAQKNPTAFYLCASSTTFDRGFSQPQHFGDGTRLSIL.

The J gene is TRBJ2-2, the V gene TRBV7-7; tentatively, D is TRBD2 (7 bases). V lost 6 bases to trimming and J lost 3 bases, with 20 bases between them. Germline V lookup: CDR1 SSHAT, CDR2 FNYEAQ (reference sequence). This CDR3 spans 17 amino acids. Written as DNA, the CDR3 is TGTGCCAGCAGTCGTTCCGGGACGGGGGGCGACACCGGGGAGCTGTTTTTT. Its translation is CASSRSGTGGDTGELFF.

This chain connects TRBV30 to TRBJ1-1; D gene ambiguous. The V end lost 0 bases, the J end lost 6 bases, and 14 bases lay between the germline ends. Germline V gene lookup returns CDR1 GTSNPN and CDR2 SVGIG (reference sequence). The CDR3 is 14 amino acids. In DNA, the CDR3 is TGTGCCTGGAGTGTAACCTTCGAGCACGCTGAAGCTTTCTTT. This sequence encodes CAWSVTFEHAEAFF.

The chain joins TRBV5-6 to TRBJ1-1; possible D gene TRBD1, 6 bases. The V end was cut by 3 bases, the J end by 12 bases, with 18 bases between. Germline V gene lookup returns CDR1 SGHDT and CDR2 YYEEEE. CDR3 size: 13 residues. CDR3 protein: CASSSKGEGLTFF. The CDR3 DNA follows: TGTGCCAGCAGCTCCAAGGGGGAAGGTCTGACTTTCTTT.

The chain's CDR3 is CASSIGGDEQFF. CDR3 DNA sequence: TGTGCCAGTAGTATAGGTGGAGATGAGCAGTTCTTC. This chain links TRBV19 with TRBJ2-1; no reliable D call. Between the trimmed V and J ends, which lost 1 base and 8 bases, there was a span of 6 bases. CDR1 is LNHDA and CDR2 is SQIVND in the germline V gene (reference sequence). CDR3 length: 12 amino acids.

This chain joins TRBV6-1 and TRBJ2-1, with 11 bases aligning to TRBD2. Germline V gene lookup returns CDR1 MNHNS and CDR2 SASEGT. After removal of 7 bases from V and 6 bases from J, the junction contained 8 bases not matched to a gene. This CDR3 region has 15 residues. CDR3 residues: CASTLLAGDLNEQFF. The CDR3 DNA follows: TGTGCCAGCACCCTACTAGCGGGGGACCTCAATGAGCAGTTCTTC.

Notes on this clone: The junction departs from germline at one end; a sequencing error may be responsible. CDR3 coding DNA: TGTGCCAGCAGCCAGGACAGCCTCAGGGGCAATCGGCCCCAGCATTTT. Residues: CASSQDSLRGNRPQHF. The chain is built from TRBV27 and TRBJ1-5; possibly TRBD1 for D (6 bases). Germline CDR1 MNHEY, CDR2 SMNVEV (reference sequence). The CDR3 has 16 amino acids.

The rearrangement uses TRBV9 and TRBJ2-2; the D gene is possibly TRBD1 (5 bases). CDR3 length: 15 residues. Germline CDR1 is SGDLS and CDR2 is YYNGEE. Trimming removed 3 bases at V and 2 bases at J, with 11 bases between. The CDR3 coding sequence is TGTGCCAGCAGCGGCATCAGGGTAAACACCGGGGAGCTGTTTTTT. The encoded protein is CASSGIRVNTGELFF.

This chain links TRBV9 with TRBJ2-3; TRBD2 matches 10 bases. The CDR3 has 18 amino acids. Germline V gene sequence: CDR1 SGDLS, CDR2 YYNGEE. V trimming: 4 bases; J trimming: 2 bases; junction bases outside the gene matches: 13. CDR3 nucleotide sequence: TGTGCCAGCAGCCCGAGCCCCGGGACTAGCGACCACACAGATACGCAGTATTTT. Translating it yields CASSPSPGTSDHTDTQYF. Combining the CDR3 with reference TRBV9 and TRBJ2-3 gives the whole variable domain DSGVTQTPKHLITATGQRVTLRCSPRSGDLSVYWYQQSLDQGLQFLIQYYNGEERAKGNILERFSAQQFPDLHSELNLSSLELGDSALYFCASSPSPGTSDHTDTQYFGPGTRLTVL.